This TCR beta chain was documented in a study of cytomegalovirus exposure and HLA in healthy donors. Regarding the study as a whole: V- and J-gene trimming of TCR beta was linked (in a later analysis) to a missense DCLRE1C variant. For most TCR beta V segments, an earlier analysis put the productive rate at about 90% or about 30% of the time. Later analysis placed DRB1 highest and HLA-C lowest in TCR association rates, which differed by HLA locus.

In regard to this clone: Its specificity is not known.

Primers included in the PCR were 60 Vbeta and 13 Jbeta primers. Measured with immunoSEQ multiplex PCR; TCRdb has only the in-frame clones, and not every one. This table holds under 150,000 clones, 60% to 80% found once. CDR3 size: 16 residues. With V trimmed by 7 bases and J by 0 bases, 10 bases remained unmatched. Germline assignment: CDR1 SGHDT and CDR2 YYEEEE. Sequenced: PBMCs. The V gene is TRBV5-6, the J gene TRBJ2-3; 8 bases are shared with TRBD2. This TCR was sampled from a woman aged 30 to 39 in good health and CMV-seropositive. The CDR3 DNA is TGTGCCAGCTCCCCTTTGGGCGGGAGGAGCACAGATACGCAGTATTTT. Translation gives CASSPLGGRSTDTQYF.